The rows below give T cell receptor beta chains drawn from one sample of a study of cytotoxic CD8 clonotypes in ibrutinib-treated CLL. Assay: immunoSEQ multiplex PCR; the TCRdb copy retains only in-frame clones and omits some. Here the sample spans about 160,000 clones, roughly 77% being singletons. Sequenced material: PBMCs, taken after 12 months of ibrutinib treatment. The receptors come from a human donor with chronic lymphocytic leukemia. Each CDR3 is given with its conserved first and last residue. A D gene is named only where the DNA matches it firmly. A row's size may be missing; if present it is once, few, many or a size class.

abundance	d_gene	len	v_gene	j_gene	CDR3nt	CDR3aa
NA	NA	11	TRBV10-3	TRBJ2-7	TGTGCCATCAGTGCCACCTACGAGCAGTACTTC	CAISATYEQYF
NA	TRBD2	15	TRBV7-2	TRBJ2-1	TGTGCCAGCAGTTTTAGCGGGACCTCCTACAATGAGCAGTTCTTC	CASSFSGTSYNEQFF
NA	NA	19	TRBV4-2	TRBJ1-3	TGTGCCAGCAGCCAAGATCCCACCCCGGCGGGCCGGACTGGAAACACCATATATTTT	CASSQDPTPAGRTGNTIYF
NA	TRBD2	15	TRBV28	TRBJ2-3	TGTGCCAGCCTTAGCGCGGGAGTAGGGTTAGATACGCAGTATTTT	CASLSAGVGLDTQYF
NA	NA	14	TRBV7-6	TRBJ1-1	TGTGCCAGCAGCTTAGGACAGGCGAACACTGAAGCTTTCTTT	CASSLGQANTEAFF
NA	NA	11	TRBV2	TRBJ2-3	TGTGCCAGCAGTGTTGGGTTGACGCAGTATTTT	CASSVGLTQYF
NA	TRBD1	11	TRBV30	TRBJ2-7	TGTGCCCAAGCAGGGGGCATGGAGCAGTACTTC	CAQAGGMEQYF
NA	NA	15	TRBV7-6	TRBJ2-2	TGTGCCAGCAGCTTAGCGCCCCCGGGACCCGGGGAGCTGTTTTTT	CASSLAPPGPGELFF
NA	NA	14	TRBV9	TRBJ2-3	TGTGCCAGCAGCGTAGATCTTAGCCCAGATACGCAGTATTTT	CASSVDLSPDTQYF
NA	NA	12	TRBV6-6	TRBJ2-5	TGTGCCAGCAGCCCACTTGAGGAGACCCAGTACTTC	CASSPLEETQYF
NA	NA	13	TRBV27	TRBJ1-5	TGTGCCAACCCCAGGGCAGGACAACAGCCCCAGCATTTT	CANPRAGQQPQHF
NA	NA	11	TRBV28	TRBJ1-2	TGTGCCAGCAGTTTGCTTTGGGGCTACACCTTC	CASSLLWGYTF
NA	NA	14	TRBV12-2	TRBJ2-3	TGTGCAAGTCGCGGGGGGTATAGCACAGATACGCAGTATTTT	CASRGGYSTDTQYF
few	NA	13	TRBV10-2	TRBJ2-7	TGCGCCAGCAGGGGTGCGGGACGTTACGAGCAGTACTTC	CASRGAGRYEQYF
NA	NA	14	TRBV27	TRBJ1-1	TGTGCCAGCAGTTCTGCGATTTTGAACACTGAAGCTTTCTTT	CASSSAILNTEAFF
NA	NA	11	TRBV20-1	TRBJ2-7	TGCAGTGCCCAGAGGTCCTACGAGCAGTACTTC	CSAQRSYEQYF
NA	TRBD2	19	TRBV4-3	TRBJ2-2	TGCGCCAGCAGCCAGGATTTACCGATAGCGGGAGCGGGTACCGGGGAGCTGTTTTTT	CASSQDLPIAGAGTGELFF
NA	NA	14	TRBV7-2	TRBJ1-3	TGTGCCAGCAGGCGGGCGGCCTCTGGAAACACCATATATTTT	CASRRAASGNTIYF
NA	NA	17	TRBV9	TRBJ1-1	TGTGCCAGCAGCGTAGGGTCGGGGGGGCCGATGAACACTGAAGCTTTCTTT	CASSVGSGGPMNTEAFF
NA	TRBD2	15	TRBV18	TRBJ2-2	TGTGCCAGCTCACTTAGCGGGTTGAACACCGGGGAGCTGTTTTTT	CASSLSGLNTGELFF
NA	TRBD1	15	TRBV9	TRBJ1-1	TGTGCCAGCAGCGCTTCAGGGGGCCGGATCACTGAAGCTTTCTTT	CASSASGGRITEAFF